Following are 26 T cell receptor beta chains from one sample sequenced in a study of OX40 agonist ivuxolimab in advanced cancers. Libraries were prepared by immunoSEQ multiplex PCR; TCRdb keeps only in-frame clonotypes and omits some of them. The profile shows about 27,000 clones, more than 70% of them singletons. Sequenced material: CD4+ or CD8+ T cells sorted from blood, taken in a trial of the OX40 agonist ivuxolimab. Receptors originate from an adult with an advanced solid tumor such as melanoma, head and neck, liver or kidney cancer.

This chain uses TRBV5-1 with TRBJ1-6, with D possibly TRBD1 on 6 matching bases. Germline lookup yields CDR1 SGHRS and CDR2 YFSETQ. This CDR3 comprises 17 residues. The V end lost 0 bases, the J end lost 1 base, and 11 bases lay between the germline ends. In DNA form, the CDR3 reads TGCGCCAGCAGCTTGGACCCGGGGGCGTCCTATAATTCACCCCTCCACTTT. This sequence encodes CASSLDPGASYNSPLHF. Together with reference TRBV5-1 and TRBJ1-6, the CDR3 gives the full variable domain: KAGVTQTPRYLIKTRGQQVTLSCSPISGHRSVSWYQQTPGQGLQFLFEYFSETQRNKGNFPGRFSGRQFSNSRSEMNVSTLELGDSALYLCASSLDPGASYNSPLHFGNGTRLTVT.

The count of this clone is one. The rearrangement links TRBV7-9 to TRBJ2-7, with D possibly being TRBD1 (6 bases). V was cut by 3 bases and J by 2 bases, with 11 bases left in between. The germline V gene has CDR1 SEHNR and CDR2 FQNEAQ (reference sequence). There are 14 residues in the CDR3. CDR3 DNA sequence: TGTGCCAGCAGCTTTGGGGGCAGCACCTACGAGCAGTACTTC. This translates into CASSFGGSTYEQYF.

The chain combines TRBV5-1 with TRBJ1-1, with TRBD1 matching over 7 bases. The germline CDR1 and CDR2 sequences are SGHRS and YFSETQ. The CDR3 runs 12 residues. V lost 5 bases to trimming and J lost 8 bases; unmatched junction nucleotides: 6. The CDR3 nucleotides read TGCGCCAGCAGGCAGGGGGGAAACGAAGCTTTCTTT. This translates into CASRQGGNEAFF.

The rearrangement joins TRBV7-9 to TRBJ1-1, with D perhaps matching TRBD1 (6 bases). The length of the CDR3 is 15 residues. Trimming removed 1 base from V and 2 bases from J, with 11 bases in between. CDR1 and CDR2 from the germline V gene are SEHNR and FQNEAQ (reference sequence). The CDR3 DNA reads TGTGCCAGCAGCTTAGGTAGGGGACAAAACACTGAAGCTTTCTTT. Translation: CASSLGRGQNTEAFF.

The chain combines TRBV30 with TRBJ2-2; 11 bases align to TRBD1. The CDR3 contains 16 residues. The V and J ends lost 4 bases and 6 bases, in that order; junction bases with no gene match: 10. Per the germline V gene, CDR1 is GTSNPN and CDR2 is SVGIG (reference sequence). The CDR3: CAWTPGTGGSAGELFF. CDR3 coding DNA: TGTGCCTGGACCCCCGGGACAGGGGGTAGCGCCGGGGAGCTGTTTTTT.

The chain couples TRBV5-8 to TRBJ2-1, with D uncertain. V lost 4 bases and J 6 bases, leaving 5 bases between the germline ends. The germline V gene encodes CDR1 SGHTS and CDR2 YDEGEE. This CDR3 spans 11 amino acids. CDR3 nucleotide sequence: TGTGCCAGCAGCGTCTCCAATGAGCAGTTCTTC. Its translation is CASSVSNEQFF. The full variable domain, in which reference TRBV5-8 and TRBJ2-1 provide the parts outside the CDR3, is EAGVTQSPTHLIKTRGQQATLRCSPISGHTSVYWYQQALGLGLQFLLWYDEGEERNRGNFPPRFSGRQFPNYSSELNVNALELEDSALYLCASSVSNEQFFGPGTRLTVL.

The chain links TRBV6-6 to TRBJ2-1; 8 bases are shared with TRBD2. The length of the CDR3 is 16 residues. The V and J ends lost 0 bases and 7 bases, in that order; junction bases with no gene match: 8. Germline assignment: CDR1 MNHNY and CDR2 SVGAGI (reference sequence). The CDR3 DNA reads as TGTGCCAGCAGTTACTCGGTCGGGAGGGCGAGTAATGAGCAGTTCTTC. It is translated as CASSYSVGRASNEQFF.

This sequence joins TRBV13 and TRBJ2-7; 15 nucleotides align to TRBD2. This CDR3 has 16 residues. Germline trimming cut 5 bases from V and 3 bases from J; bases unmatched to any gene: 5. CDR1 PRHDT and CDR2 FYEKMQ come from the germline V gene (reference sequence). CDR3 sequence reads: CASSQGLAGGNYEQYF. The CDR3, as DNA: TGTGCCAGCAGCCAGGGACTAGCGGGGGGAAACTACGAGCAGTACTTC.

The chain uses TRBV27 and TRBJ1-4; 9 bases align to TRBD1. The CDR3 runs to 15 residues. CDR1 is MNHEY, CDR2 SMNVEV, per germline (reference sequence). V trimming: 6 bases; J trimming: 8 bases; junction bases outside the gene matches: 10. CDR3 loop: CASRTNRGLREKLFF. For the CDR3, the DNA is TGTGCCAGCAGGACAAACAGGGGGCTTAGGGAAAAACTGTTTTTT.

There are a few counts of this clone. The rearrangement links TRBV4-2 to TRBJ1-1; D uncertain. The CDR3 loop spans 14 amino acids. The V and J ends lost 4 bases and 4 bases respectively, with 13 bases between them. Germline V lookup: CDR1 LGHNA, CDR2 YNFKEQ. The CDR3 nucleotides read TGTGCCAGCAGCCTCAGTCCATTGGGCACTGAAGCTTTCTTT. Translation gives CASSLSPLGTEAFF.

V is TRBV7-3 and J is TRBJ2-1, with 8 nucleotides matching TRBD2. From germline, CDR1 is SGHTA and CDR2 FQGTGA. The J segment lost 2 bases and the V segment lost 1 base, leaving 1 base of the junction unmatched. This CDR3 has 15 amino acids. Here the CDR3 DNA reads TGTGCCAGCAGCTTAATAGCGGGAACCTACAATGAGCAGTTCTTC. This translates into CASSLIAGTYNEQFF.

The gene calls are TRBV7-8 and TRBJ2-7; 10 nucleotides match TRBD2. The CDR3 spans 15 residues. Per the germline V gene, CDR1 is SGHVS and CDR2 is FQNEAQ. J lost 3 bases, V lost 3 bases, and 5 bases had no gene match. CDR3 nucleotide sequence: TGTGCCAGCAGCTTGCCTAGCGGGAGACTCTACGAGCAGTACTTC. It translates to CASSLPSGRLYEQYF. The whole variable domain, filled in from reference TRBV7-8 and TRBJ2-7, reads GAGVSQSPRYKVAKRGQDVALRCDPISGHVSLFWYQQALGQGPEFLTYFQNEAQLDKSGLPSDRFFAERPEGSVSTLKIQRTQQEDSAVYLCASSLPSGRLYEQYFGPGTRLTVT.

The rearrangement uses TRBV27 and TRBJ2-2, with TRBD1 identical over 9 bases. This CDR3 has 15 amino acids. Looked up from germline, CDR1 is MNHEY and CDR2 is SMNVEV (reference sequence). V was pared by 4 bases and J by 5 bases, with 5 bases of the junction left unmatched. In nucleotides, the CDR3 is TGTGCCAGCAGTTCTCTACAGGGGGCGACCGGGGAGCTGTTTTTT. This gives the protein CASSSLQGATGELFF.

This sequence joins TRBV27 and TRBJ2-1; D might be TRBD1 or TRBD2, each matching 5 bases. Germline V gives CDR1 MNHEY, CDR2 SMNVEV (reference sequence). The V end lost 0 bases, the J end lost 6 bases, and 12 bases lay between the germline ends. CDR3 length: 15 amino acids. The CDR3 is CASSLSGTQFNEQFF. The CDR3 DNA is TGTGCCAGCAGTTTATCGGGGACCCAGTTCAATGAGCAGTTCTTC.

The gene calls are TRBV9 and TRBJ2-7; TRBD1 agrees at 10 bases. The CDR3 runs to 14 residues. Germline V lookup: CDR1 SGDLS, CDR2 YYNGEE. V lost 4 bases and J lost 2; bases outside the gene matches: 3. The CDR3 DNA reads TGTGCCAGCAGCATCGGGACAGGGGCCTACGAGCAGTACTTC. It specifies CASSIGTGAYEQYF.

V usage is TRBV27 and J usage is TRBJ2-1, with TRBD2 matching 11 bases. The V gene end was trimmed by 5 bases and the J gene end by 9 bases; junction bases not matched to a gene: 6. Germline-derived CDR1 and CDR2 are MNHEY and SMNVEV (reference sequence). The CDR3 is made up of 14 amino acids. This chain's CDR3 is CASSGSGRGAEQFF. As DNA, the CDR3 is TGTGCCAGCAGTGGTAGCGGGAGGGGGGCTGAGCAGTTCTTC.

The chain employs TRBV27 and TRBJ2-1, with D hard to call. The CDR3 extends over 14 amino acids. Trimming left V 2 bases short and J 3 bases short, with 8 bases between. Germline CDR1 and CDR2: MNHEY and SMNVEV (reference sequence). The CDR3 coding sequence is TGTGCCAGCAGTTTAATTGGGAACTACAATGAGCAGTTCTTC. This sequence encodes CASSLIGNYNEQFF.

This sequence joins TRBV28 and TRBJ2-7; a possible D gene is TRBD2 (6 bases). CDR1 is MDHEN and CDR2 is SYDVKM in the germline V gene. Trimming removed 6 bases at V and 2 bases at J, with 14 bases between. This CDR3 is 14 amino acids long. DNA for the CDR3: TGTGCCAGCAGCCCACTAGCCGTGACCTACGAGCAGTACTTC. Translating gives CASSPLAVTYEQYF.

J is TRBJ2-3 and V is TRBV5-1; D possibly corresponds to TRBD1 (7 bases). The germline V gene encodes CDR1 SGHRS and CDR2 YFSETQ. Trimming took 0 bases from V and 5 from J, leaving 10 bases between them. The CDR3 loop spans 14 amino acids. As DNA, the CDR3 is TGCGCCAGCAGCTTGGGGCAGGGGGGAGATACGCAGTATTTT. Translation gives CASSLGQGGDTQYF.

The table lists this clone with a few counts. As DNA, the CDR3 is TGTGCCAGCAGTGAAGATAGATACTACGAGCAGTACTTC. It specifies CASSEDRYYEQYF. V is TRBV6-1 and J is TRBJ2-7; D unresolved. The germline CDR1 and CDR2 sequences are MNHNS and SASEGT. This CDR3 is 13 amino acids long. V was trimmed by 1 base and J by 3 bases, leaving 7 bases between them.

A single count supports this clone. The gene calls are TRBV5-5 and TRBJ2-2; no clear D gene. This CDR3 spans 13 amino acids. The germline V and J ends were trimmed by 0 bases and 6 bases, with 6 bases remaining between them. Germline lookup yields CDR1 SGHKS and CDR2 YYEKEE (reference sequence). This CDR3 reads CASSLVQSGELFF. The CDR3 bases are TGTGCCAGCAGCTTGGTCCAATCCGGGGAGCTGTTTTTT.

The rearrangement joins TRBV30 to TRBJ1-2; 7 nucleotides match TRBD1. The junction had 7 bases not matched to a gene; V was cut back by 0 bases and J by 6 bases. This CDR3 is built from 14 residues. Per the germline V gene, CDR1 is GTSNPN and CDR2 is SVGIG (reference sequence). Here the CDR3 DNA reads TGTGCCTGGAGTGTTTTAGGGGGCGAGGATGGCTACACCTTC. Translated, it gives CAWSVLGGEDGYTF. Drawing the rest from reference TRBV30 and TRBJ1-2, the complete variable domain is SQTIHQWPATLVQPVGSPLSLECTVEGTSNPNLYWYRQAAGRGLQLLFYSVGIGQISSEVPQNLSASRPQDRQFILSSKKLLLSDSGFYLCAWSVLGGEDGYTFGSGTRLTVV.

J is TRBJ2-3 and V is TRBV4-1; 8 nucleotides align to TRBD1. This CDR3 is built from 16 residues. The J segment lost 5 bases and the V segment lost 1 base, leaving 8 bases of the junction unmatched. Per germline, CDR1 MGHRA and CDR2 YSYEKL. CDR3 sequence (DNA): TGCGCCAGCAGCCAAGGCTTCAGGGGGCGAGAAGATACGCAGTATTTT. Encoded protein: CASSQGFRGREDTQYF.

The rearrangement uses TRBV29-1 and TRBJ2-1, with 8 bases matching TRBD2. V gave up 2 bases and J gave up 5 bases; unmatched junction bases: 8. The CDR3 has 15 amino acids. Germline V gene lookup returns CDR1 SQVTM and CDR2 ANQGSEA. The CDR3 DNA reads TGCAGCGTTGAATGGGCGCGGGAGGCTGACAATGAGCAGTTCTTC. Translated: CSVEWAREADNEQFF.

This chain joins TRBV20-1 and TRBJ2-3; unclear D gene. The CDR3 runs 11 residues. The V end lost 0 bases, the J end lost 5 bases, and 3 bases lay between the germline ends. CDR1 and CDR2 (germline): DFQATT, SNEGSKA (reference sequence). The CDR3 DNA reads as TGCAGTGCTAGAGATCTAGATACGCAGTATTTT. Encoded protein: CSARDLDTQYF.

This sequence joins TRBV27 and TRBJ2-7; no clear D gene. V was pared by 3 bases and J by 6 bases, with 15 bases between. CDR3 length: 14 residues. CDR1 and CDR2 from the germline V gene are MNHEY and SMNVEV (reference sequence). This CDR3 reads CASSFSIGSFEQYF. CDR3 DNA sequence: TGTGCCAGCAGTTTTAGCATTGGATCGTTCGAGCAGTACTTC.